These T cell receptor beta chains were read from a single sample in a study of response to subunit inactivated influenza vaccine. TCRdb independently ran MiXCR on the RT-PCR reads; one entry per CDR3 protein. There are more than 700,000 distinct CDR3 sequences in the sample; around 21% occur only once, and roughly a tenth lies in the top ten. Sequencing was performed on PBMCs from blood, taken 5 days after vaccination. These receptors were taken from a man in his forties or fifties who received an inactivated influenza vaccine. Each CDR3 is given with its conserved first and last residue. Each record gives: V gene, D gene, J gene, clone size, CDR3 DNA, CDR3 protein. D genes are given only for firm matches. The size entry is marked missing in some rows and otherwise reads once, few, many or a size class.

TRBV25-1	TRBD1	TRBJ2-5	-	TGTGCCAGCAGTGAATTAGGGACAGGGGATTTGGAGACCCAGTACTTC	CASSELGTGDLETQYF
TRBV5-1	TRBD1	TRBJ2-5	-	TGCGCCAGCAGCATGGACAGGGCCGGAGAGACCCAGTACTTC	CASSMDRAGETQYF
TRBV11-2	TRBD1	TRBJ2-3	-	TGTGCCAGCAGCACCGGGACAGACCTTTGGACAGATACGCAGTATTTT	CASSTGTDLWTDTQYF
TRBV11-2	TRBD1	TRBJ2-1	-	TGTGCCAGCAGCTTGTGGAGGACAGGCTACAATGAGCAGTTCTTC	CASSLWRTGYNEQFF
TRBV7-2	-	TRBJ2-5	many	TGTGCCAGCAGCTTAGCCAGGGAAGAGACCCAGTACTTC	CASSLAREETQYF
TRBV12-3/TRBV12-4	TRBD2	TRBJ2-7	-	TGTGCCAGCAGCGAGACTAGCGGTTTGGTCGAGCAGTACTTC	CASSETSGLVEQYF
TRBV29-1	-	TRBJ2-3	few	TGCAGCGTTTTCAAAGCGGCGTTAGGAGATACGCAGTATTTT	CSVFKAALGDTQYF
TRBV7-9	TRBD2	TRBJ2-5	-	TGTGCCAGCAGCTTAACCCAAGCGGGGTACGGGACCCAGTACTTC	CASSLTQAGYGTQYF
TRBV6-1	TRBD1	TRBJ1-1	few	TGTGCCAGCAGGTCGGGACAGGGGATAGCTGAAGCTTTCTTT	CASRSGQGIAEAFF
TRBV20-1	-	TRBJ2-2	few	TGCAGTGCTAGAGGGTGGGGTAACACCGGGGAGCTGTTTTTT	CSARGWGNTGELFF
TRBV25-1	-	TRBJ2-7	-	TGTGCCAGCAGGAGAAATGTGGCGGGGTACTACGAGCAGTACTTC	CASRRNVAGYYEQYF
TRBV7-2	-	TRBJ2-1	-	TGTGCCAGCAGCTTGGGGACTCCCGCCTACAATGAGCAGTTCTTC	CASSLGTPAYNEQFF
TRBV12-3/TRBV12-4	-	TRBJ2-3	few	TGTGCCAGCAGTTTTGCTCCCCGGGGGGCCAGCCCAGATACGCAGTATTTT	CASSFAPRGASPDTQYF
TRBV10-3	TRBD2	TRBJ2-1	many	TGTGCCATCAGACCCACAGGACTAGCGGGGTTACATGAGCAGTTCTTC	CAIRPTGLAGLHEQFF
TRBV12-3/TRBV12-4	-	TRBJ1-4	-	TGTGCCAGCAGTCTCGAGGGTATTAATGAAAAACTGTTTTTT	CASSLEGINEKLFF
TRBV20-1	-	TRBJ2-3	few	TGCAGTGCCGACGGGGGACCGGGAGATACGCAGTATTTT	CSADGGPGDTQYF
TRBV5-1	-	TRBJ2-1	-	TGCGCCAGCAGAACCACTTCCAGCTCCTACAATGAGCAGTTCTTC	CASRTTSSSYNEQFF
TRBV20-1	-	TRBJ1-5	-	TGCAAAGCTCGAACATCTTGGGGGGCACTGTGTAGCAATCAGCCCCAGCATTTT	CKARTSWGALCSNQPQHF
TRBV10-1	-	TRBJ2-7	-	TGCGCCAGCAATACACCGGGACGACACGAGCAGTACTTC	CASNTPGRHEQYF
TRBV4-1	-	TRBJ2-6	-	TGCGCCAGCAGCCAAGCAGGGGCGCTTGGGGCCAACGTCCTGACTTTC	CASSQAGALGANVLTF
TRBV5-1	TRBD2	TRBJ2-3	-	TGCGCCAGCAGCTCCCCGACTAGCTTAACAGATACGCAGTATTTT	CASSSPTSLTDTQYF
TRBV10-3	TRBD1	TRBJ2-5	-	TGTGCCATCGGGATGGGACAGGGCCAAGAGACCCAGTACTTC	CAIGMGQGQETQYF
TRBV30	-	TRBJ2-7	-	TGTGCCTGGAGCAGGAGCTCCTACGAGCAGTACTTC	CAWSRSSYEQYF
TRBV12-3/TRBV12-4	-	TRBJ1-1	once	TGTGCCAGCAAGAGGCAACCACGAAGGAACACTGAAGCTTTCTTT	CASKRQPRRNTEAFF
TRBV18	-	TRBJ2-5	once	TGTGCCAGCTCACCACCGATGCTAGCTGCTGAGACCCAGTACTTC	CASSPPMLAAETQYF
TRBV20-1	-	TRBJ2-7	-	TGCAGTGCCCGGGGGCCAGCATCCTACGAGCAGTACTTC	CSARGPASYEQYF
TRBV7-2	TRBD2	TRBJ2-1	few	TGTGCCAGCAGCTTAGGCTCGCGGGGGTCCTACAATGAGCAGTTCTTC	CASSLGSRGSYNEQFF
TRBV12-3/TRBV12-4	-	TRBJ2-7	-	TGTGCCAGCAGTTTTTACAGATACGAGCAGTACTTC	CASSFYRYEQYF
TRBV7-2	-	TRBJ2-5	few	TGTGCCAGCAGCTTCACCGGTATAGTAAGAGAGACCCAGTACTTC	CASSFTGIVRETQYF
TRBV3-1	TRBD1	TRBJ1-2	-	TGTGCCAGCAGCCAGGGACAGGCGGGGAAAACCTTC	CASSQGQAGKTF
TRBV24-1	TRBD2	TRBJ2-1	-	TGTGCCACCAGTGGCCTAGCGGCCTACAATGAGCAGTTCTTC	CATSGLAAYNEQFF
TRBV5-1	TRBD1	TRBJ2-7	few	TGCGCCAGCAGCGCATCCGGGACAGCGTCTCTCGAGCAGTACTTC	CASSASGTASLEQYF
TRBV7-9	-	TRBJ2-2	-	TGTGCCAGCAGCTCATTTCCGGGCAGGGGTGATTCCGGGGAGCTGTTTTTT	CASSSFPGRGDSGELFF
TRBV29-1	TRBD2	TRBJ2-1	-	TGCAGCGTGGTTAAGTTGAGCGGGGTTCTCTCCTACAATGAGCAGTTCTTC	CSVVKLSGVLSYNEQFF
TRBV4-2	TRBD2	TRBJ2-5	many	TGTGCCAGCAGCCAAGATCCCAGCGGGGGGTTTGAGACCCAGTACTTC	CASSQDPSGGFETQYF
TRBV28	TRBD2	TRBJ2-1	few	TGTGCCAGCTCGGGACTAGCGGATACCTACAATGAGCAGTTCTTC	CASSGLADTYNEQFF
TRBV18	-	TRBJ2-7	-	TGTGCCAGCTCACCCCCCGACCAGGCCTACGAGCCGTACTTC	CASSPPDQAYEPYF
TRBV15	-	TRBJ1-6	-	TGTGCCACCAGCAGTCCCTATGGCACCCTCCACTTT	CATSSPYGTLHF
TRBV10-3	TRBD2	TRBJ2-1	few	TGTGCCATCAGTGAGGCCGGGACTAGCGGGGGGAGTGAGCAGTTCTTC	CAISEAGTSGGSEQFF
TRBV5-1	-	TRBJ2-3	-	TGCGCCAGCAGCTTGGCAATCCGGGGGCCATCGGATACGCAGTATTTT	CASSLAIRGPSDTQYF
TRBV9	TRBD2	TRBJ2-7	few	TGTGCCAGCAGCGTAGTAGGAACTAGCGGGTTCTACGAGCAGTACTTC	CASSVVGTSGFYEQYF
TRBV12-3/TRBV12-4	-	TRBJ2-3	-	TGTGCCAGCAGTTTAGGGCTTGGGCGGACGCAGTATTTT	CASSLGLGRTQYF
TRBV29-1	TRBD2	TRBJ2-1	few	TGCAGCGTGAGGAGGTCTAGCGGCACGTCCAATGAGCAGTTCTTC	CSVRRSSGTSNEQFF
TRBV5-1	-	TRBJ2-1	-	TGCGCCAGCAGCTTGGTGTACCAGGGGCGCGATGAGCAGTTCTTC	CASSLVYQGRDEQFF
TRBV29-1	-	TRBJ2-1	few	TGCAGCGCTCGGGAGATAGTAAACAATGAGCAGTTCTTC	CSAREIVNNEQFF
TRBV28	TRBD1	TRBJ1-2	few	TGTGCCAGCAAGGGACAGGATGGTCCCTGCACCTTC	CASKGQDGPCTF
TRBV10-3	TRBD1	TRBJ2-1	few	TGTGCCATCAGTGGGAGGACAGGGGGCTCCTACAATGAGCAGTTCTTC	CAISGRTGGSYNEQFF
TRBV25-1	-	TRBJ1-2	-	TGTGCCAGCAGTGTAGGTCCAGCCGGGAGCTATGGCTACACCTTC	CASSVGPAGSYGYTF
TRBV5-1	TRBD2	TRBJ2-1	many	TGCGCCAGCAGCAGAGCGGGAGGGGTTGATGAGCAGTTCTTC	CASSRAGGVDEQFF
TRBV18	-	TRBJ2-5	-	TGTGCCAGCTCAAGTACGGCGGGAGAGACCCAGTACTTC	CASSSTAGETQYF
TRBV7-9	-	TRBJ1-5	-	TGTGCCAGCAGCTTAGCTTACGGCAATCAGCCCCAGCATTTT	CASSLAYGNQPQHF
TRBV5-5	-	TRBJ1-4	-	TGTGCCAGCAGCTTGATGGGTTTGGGGGCGGATGAAAAACTGTTTTTT	CASSLMGLGADEKLFF
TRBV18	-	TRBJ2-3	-	TGTGCCAGCTCACCACCTGTCACCACAGATACGCAGTATTTT	CASSPPVTTDTQYF
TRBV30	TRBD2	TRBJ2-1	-	TGTGCCTGGATTACTTGGGCGGGAGGAACGTCCTACAATGAGCAGTTCTTC	CAWITWAGGTSYNEQFF
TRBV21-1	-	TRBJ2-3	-	TGTGCCAGCAGCAAAGGGGGCGCAGGGTGGTACACAGATACGCAGTATTTT	CASSKGGAGWYTDTQYF
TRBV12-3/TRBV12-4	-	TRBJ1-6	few	TGTGCCAGCAGTTTACCAGGGACCCTAAATTCACCCCTCCACTTT	CASSLPGTLNSPLHF
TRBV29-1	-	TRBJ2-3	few	TGCAGCGTAGTAAGACTTCCTAGCACAGATACGCAGTATTTT	CSVVRLPSTDTQYF
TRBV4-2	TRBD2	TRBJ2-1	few	TGTGCCAGCAGCCAAGATAGAAGCGGGGGGTGGTATGAGCAGTTCTTC	CASSQDRSGGWYEQFF
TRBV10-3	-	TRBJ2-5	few	TGTGCCATCAGTGAGACGGGAGAGGAGACCCAGTACTTC	CAISETGEETQYF